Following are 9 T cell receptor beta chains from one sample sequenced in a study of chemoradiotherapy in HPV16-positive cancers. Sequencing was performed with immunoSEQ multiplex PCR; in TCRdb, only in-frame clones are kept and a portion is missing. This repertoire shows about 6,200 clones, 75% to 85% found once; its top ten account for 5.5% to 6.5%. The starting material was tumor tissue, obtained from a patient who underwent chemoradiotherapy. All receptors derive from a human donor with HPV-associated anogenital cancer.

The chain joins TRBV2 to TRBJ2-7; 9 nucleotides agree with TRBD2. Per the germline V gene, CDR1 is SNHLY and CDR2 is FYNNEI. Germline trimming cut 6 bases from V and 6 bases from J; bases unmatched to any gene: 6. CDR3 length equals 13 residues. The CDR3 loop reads CASRGLAGTEQYF. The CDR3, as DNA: TGTGCCAGCAGGGGGCTAGCGGGAACCGAGCAGTACTTC.

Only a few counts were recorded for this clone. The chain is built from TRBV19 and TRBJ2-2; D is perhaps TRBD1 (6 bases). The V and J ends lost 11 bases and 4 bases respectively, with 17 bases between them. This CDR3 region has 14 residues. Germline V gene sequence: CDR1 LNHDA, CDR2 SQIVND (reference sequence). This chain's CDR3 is CACKQGEITGELFF. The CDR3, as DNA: TGTGCCTGCAAACAGGGAGAAATCACCGGGGAGCTGTTTTTT.

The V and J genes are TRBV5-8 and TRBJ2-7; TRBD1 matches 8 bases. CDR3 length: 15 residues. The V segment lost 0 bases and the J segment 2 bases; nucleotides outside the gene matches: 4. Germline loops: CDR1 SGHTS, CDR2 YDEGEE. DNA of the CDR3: TGTGCCAGCAGCTTGGATAGGGACAGGACCTACGAGCAGTACTTC. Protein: CASSLDRDRTYEQYF. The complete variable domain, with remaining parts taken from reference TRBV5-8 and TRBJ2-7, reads EAGVTQSPTHLIKTRGQQATLRCSPISGHTSVYWYQQALGLGLQFLLWYDEGEERNRGNFPPRFSGRQFPNYSSELNVNALELEDSALYLCASSLDRDRTYEQYFGPGTRLTVT.

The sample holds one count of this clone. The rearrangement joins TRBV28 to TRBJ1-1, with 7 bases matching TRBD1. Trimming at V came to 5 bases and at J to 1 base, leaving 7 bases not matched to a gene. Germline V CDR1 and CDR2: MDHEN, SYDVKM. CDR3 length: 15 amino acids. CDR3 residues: CASSPGDSQNTEAFF. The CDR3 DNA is TGTGCCAGCAGTCCGGGGGACAGCCAGAACACTGAAGCTTTCTTT.

Here the CDR3 reads CASSLEGLATYEQYF. The DNA of the CDR3 is TGTGCCAGCAGCTTGGAGGGACTAGCGACCTACGAGCAGTACTTC. V and J are TRBV5-4 and TRBJ2-7; 10 nucleotides agree with TRBD2. This CDR3 is built from 15 residues. The germline V gene encodes CDR1 SGHNT and CDR2 YYREEE (reference sequence). V dropped 0 bases and J dropped 2; count of bases not matched to a gene: 2.

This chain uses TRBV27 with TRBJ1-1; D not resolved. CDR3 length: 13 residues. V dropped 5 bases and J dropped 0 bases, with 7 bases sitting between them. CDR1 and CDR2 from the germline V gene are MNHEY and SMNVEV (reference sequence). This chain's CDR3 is CASSPRLNTEAFF. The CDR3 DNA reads TGTGCCAGCAGTCCCAGACTGAACACTGAAGCTTTCTTT.

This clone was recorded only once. The CDR3: CASGLLGGKTQYF. As DNA, the CDR3 is TGTGCTAGTGGTTTGTTGGGAGGGAAGACCCAGTACTTC. The chain employs TRBV12-5 and TRBJ2-5; 7 bases agree with TRBD2. Trimming took 2 bases from V and 6 from J; bases not matched to a gene: 3. Germline CDR1 reads LGHNT; CDR2 reads FRNRAP. The CDR3 loop spans 13 amino acids.

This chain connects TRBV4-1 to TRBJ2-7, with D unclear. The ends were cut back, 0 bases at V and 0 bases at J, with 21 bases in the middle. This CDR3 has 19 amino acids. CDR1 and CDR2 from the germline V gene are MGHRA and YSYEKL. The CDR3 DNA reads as TGCGCCAGCAGCCAAGAGGTGACGAGGAGCTTCTCTTTCTCCTACGAGCAGTACTTC. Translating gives CASSQEVTRSFSFSYEQYF.

As DNA, the CDR3 is TGTGCCAGCAGCACGACAGGGTCCGGAAACACCATATATTTT. Its translation is CASSTTGSGNTIYF. The rearrangement links TRBV11-2 to TRBJ1-3; 7 positions match TRBD1. This CDR3 has 14 residues. Germline V gene lookup returns CDR1 SGHAT and CDR2 FQNNGV. V shed 5 bases and J 4 bases; nucleotides not matched to a gene: 5.